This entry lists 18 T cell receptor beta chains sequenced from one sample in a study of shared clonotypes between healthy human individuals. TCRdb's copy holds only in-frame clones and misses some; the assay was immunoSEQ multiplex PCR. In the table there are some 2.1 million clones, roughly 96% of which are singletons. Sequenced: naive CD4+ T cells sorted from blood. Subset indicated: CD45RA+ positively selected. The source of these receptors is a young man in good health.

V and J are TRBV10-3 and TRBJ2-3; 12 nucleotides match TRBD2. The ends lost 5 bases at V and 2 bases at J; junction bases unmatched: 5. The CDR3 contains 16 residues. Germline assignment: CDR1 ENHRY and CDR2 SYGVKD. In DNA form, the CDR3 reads TGTGCCATCAGTATGACTAGCGGGGGCTTCACAGATACGCAGTATTTT. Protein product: CAISMTSGGFTDTQYF.

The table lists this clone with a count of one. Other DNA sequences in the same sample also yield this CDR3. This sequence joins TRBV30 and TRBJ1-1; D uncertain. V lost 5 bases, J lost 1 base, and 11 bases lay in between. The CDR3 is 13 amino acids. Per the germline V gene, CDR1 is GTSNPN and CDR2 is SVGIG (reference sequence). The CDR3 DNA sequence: TGTGCCTGGTCACGGACGGGGAACACTGAAGCTTTCTTT. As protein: CAWSRTGNTEAFF.

The CDR3 bases are TGCGCCAGCAGCTTATCTTGGTCTAGCACAGATACGCAGTATTTT. Its translation: CASSLSWSSTDTQYF. The chain uses TRBV5-1 and TRBJ2-3; D ambiguous. V was shortened by 2 bases and J by 0 bases, with 10 bases between the two germline ends. The germline CDR1 and CDR2 sequences are SGHRS and YFSETQ. This CDR3 comprises 15 residues.

The CDR3, as DNA: TGTGCCAGCAGTTACTCTAGCGGCGAAGGAGAGACCCAGTACTTC. Translated: CASSYSSGEGETQYF. V is TRBV6-5 and J is TRBJ2-5; perhaps TRBD2 as D (6 bases). This CDR3 region has 15 residues. The ends were cut back, 0 bases at V and 4 bases at J, with 12 bases in the middle. CDR1 and CDR2 (germline): MNHEY, SVGAGI.

CDR3: CASSLDFFSSGYTF. The CDR3 DNA reads as TGTGCCAGCAGCTTAGATTTCTTCAGCTCGGGCTACACCTTC. This chain joins TRBV11-2 and TRBJ1-2; no firm D call. Germline assignment: CDR1 SGHAT and CDR2 FQNNGV. V lost 0 bases and J lost 8, with 13 bases in between. This CDR3 contains 14 residues. Full variable domain (remainder filled in from reference TRBV11-2 and TRBJ1-2): EAGVAQSPRYKIIEKRQSVAFWCNPISGHATLYWYQQILGQGPKLLIQFQNNGVVDDSQLPKDRFSAERLKGVDSTLKIQPAKLEDSAVYLCASSLDFFSSGYTFGSGTRLTVV.

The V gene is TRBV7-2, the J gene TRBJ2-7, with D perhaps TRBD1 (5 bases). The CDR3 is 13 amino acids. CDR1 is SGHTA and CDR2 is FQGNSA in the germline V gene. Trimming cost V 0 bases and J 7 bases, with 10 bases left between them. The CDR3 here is CASSLAVQGEQYF. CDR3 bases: TGTGCCAGCAGCTTAGCTGTTCAGGGAGAGCAGTACTTC.

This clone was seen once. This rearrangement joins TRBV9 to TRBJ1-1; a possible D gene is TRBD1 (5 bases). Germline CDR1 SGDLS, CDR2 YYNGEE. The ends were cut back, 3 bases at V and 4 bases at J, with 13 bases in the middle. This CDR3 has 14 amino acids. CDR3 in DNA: TGTGCCAGCAGCGGGTCGCGGGGGGGCACTGAAGCTTTCTTT. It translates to CASSGSRGGTEAFF.

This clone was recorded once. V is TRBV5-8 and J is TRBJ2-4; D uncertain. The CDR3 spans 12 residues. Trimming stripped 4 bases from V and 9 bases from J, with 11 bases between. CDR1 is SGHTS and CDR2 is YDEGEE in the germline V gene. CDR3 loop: CASSPGVGIQYF. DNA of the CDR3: TGTGCCAGCAGCCCTGGTGTTGGCATTCAGTACTTC.

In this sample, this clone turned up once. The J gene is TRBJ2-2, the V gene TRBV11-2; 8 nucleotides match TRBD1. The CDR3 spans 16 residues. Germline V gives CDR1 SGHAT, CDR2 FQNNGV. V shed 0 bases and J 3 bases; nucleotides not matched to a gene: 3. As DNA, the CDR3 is TGTGCCAGCAGCTTAGATCGGACAGGGTACACCGGGGAGCTGTTTTTT. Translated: CASSLDRTGYTGELFF.

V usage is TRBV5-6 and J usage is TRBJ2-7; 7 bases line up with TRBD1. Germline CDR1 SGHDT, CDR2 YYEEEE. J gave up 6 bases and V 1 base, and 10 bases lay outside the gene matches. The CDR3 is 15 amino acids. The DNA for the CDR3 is TGTGCCAGCAGCTTGCTAAAGACAGGGCCCGGCGAGCAGTACTTC. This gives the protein CASSLLKTGPGEQYF.

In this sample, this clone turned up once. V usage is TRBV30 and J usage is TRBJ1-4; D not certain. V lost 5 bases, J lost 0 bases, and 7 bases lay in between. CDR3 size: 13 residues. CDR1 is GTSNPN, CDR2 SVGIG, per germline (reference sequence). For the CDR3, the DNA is TGTGCCTGGTTTACAGCAACTAATGAAAAACTGTTTTTT. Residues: CAWFTATNEKLFF.

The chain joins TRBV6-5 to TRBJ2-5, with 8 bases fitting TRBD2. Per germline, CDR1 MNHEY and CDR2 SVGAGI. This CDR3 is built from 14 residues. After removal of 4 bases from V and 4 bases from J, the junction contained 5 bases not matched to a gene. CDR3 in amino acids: CASSSGLVSETQYF. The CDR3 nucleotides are TGTGCCAGCAGTTCGGGACTAGTGTCAGAGACCCAGTACTTC.

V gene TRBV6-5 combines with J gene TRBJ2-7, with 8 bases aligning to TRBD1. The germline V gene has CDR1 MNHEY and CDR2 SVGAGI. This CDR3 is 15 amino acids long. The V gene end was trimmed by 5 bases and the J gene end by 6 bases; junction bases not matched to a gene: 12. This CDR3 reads CASSPRGQGAGEQYF. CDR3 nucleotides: TGTGCCAGCAGTCCACGGGGTCAGGGGGCGGGCGAGCAGTACTTC.

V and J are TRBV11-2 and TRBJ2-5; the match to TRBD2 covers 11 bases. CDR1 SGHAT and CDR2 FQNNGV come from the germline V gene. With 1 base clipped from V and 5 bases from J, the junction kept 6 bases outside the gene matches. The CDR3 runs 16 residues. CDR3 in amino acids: CASSLVIAGGPETQYF. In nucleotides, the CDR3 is TGTGCCAGCAGCTTAGTGATAGCGGGAGGGCCGGAGACCCAGTACTTC.

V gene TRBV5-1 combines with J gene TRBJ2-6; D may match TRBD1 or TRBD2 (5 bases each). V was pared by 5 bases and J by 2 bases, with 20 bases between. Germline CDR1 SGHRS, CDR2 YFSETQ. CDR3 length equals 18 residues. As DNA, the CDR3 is TGCGCCAGCAGTTCGACCGGGGTCCTACAGGCTGGGGCCAACGTCCTGACTTTC. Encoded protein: CASSSTGVLQAGANVLTF.

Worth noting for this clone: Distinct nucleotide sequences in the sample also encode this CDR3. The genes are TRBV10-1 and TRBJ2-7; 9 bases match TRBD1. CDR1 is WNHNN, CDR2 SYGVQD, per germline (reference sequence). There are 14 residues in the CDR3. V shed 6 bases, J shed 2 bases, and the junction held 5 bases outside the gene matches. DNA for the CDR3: TGCGCCAGCAGGCCGGGACAGGGAACCTACGAGCAGTACTTC. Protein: CASRPGQGTYEQYF.

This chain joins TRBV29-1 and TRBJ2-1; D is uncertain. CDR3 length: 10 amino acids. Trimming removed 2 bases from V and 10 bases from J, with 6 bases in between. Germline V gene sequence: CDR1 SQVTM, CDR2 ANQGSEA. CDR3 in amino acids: CSVERGEQFF. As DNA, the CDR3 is TGCAGCGTTGAACGTGGGGAGCAGTTCTTC.

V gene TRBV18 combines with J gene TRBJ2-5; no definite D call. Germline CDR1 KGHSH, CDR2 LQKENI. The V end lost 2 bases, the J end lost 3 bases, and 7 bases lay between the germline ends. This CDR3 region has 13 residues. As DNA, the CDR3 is TGTGCCAGCTCACCATGGTCAGAAGAGACCCAGTACTTC. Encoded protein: CASSPWSEETQYF.